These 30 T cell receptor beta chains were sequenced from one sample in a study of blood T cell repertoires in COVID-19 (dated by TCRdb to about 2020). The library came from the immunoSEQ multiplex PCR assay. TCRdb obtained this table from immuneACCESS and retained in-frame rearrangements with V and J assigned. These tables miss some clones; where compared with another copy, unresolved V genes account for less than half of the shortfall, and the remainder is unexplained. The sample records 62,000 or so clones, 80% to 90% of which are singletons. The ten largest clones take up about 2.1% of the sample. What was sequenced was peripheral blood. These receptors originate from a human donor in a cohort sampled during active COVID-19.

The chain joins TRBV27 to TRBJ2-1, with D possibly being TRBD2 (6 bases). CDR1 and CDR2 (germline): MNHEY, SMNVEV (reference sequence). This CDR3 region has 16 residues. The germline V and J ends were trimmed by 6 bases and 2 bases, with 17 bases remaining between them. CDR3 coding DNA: TGTGCCAGCAGCGCCCTCCAGCGGGCAACCTACAATGAGCAGTTCTTC. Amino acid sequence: CASSALQRATYNEQFF.

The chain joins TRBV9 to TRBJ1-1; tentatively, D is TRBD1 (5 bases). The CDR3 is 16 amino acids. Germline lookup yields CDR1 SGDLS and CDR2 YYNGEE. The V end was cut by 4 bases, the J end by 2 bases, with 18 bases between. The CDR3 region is CASSSPPGRGNTEAFF. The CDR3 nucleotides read TGTGCCAGCAGCTCTCCCCCCGGAAGGGGTAACACTGAAGCTTTCTTT.

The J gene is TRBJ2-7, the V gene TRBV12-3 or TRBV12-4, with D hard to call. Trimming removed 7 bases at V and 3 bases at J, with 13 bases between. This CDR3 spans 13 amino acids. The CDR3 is CASMPGSRYEQYF. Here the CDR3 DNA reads TGTGCCAGCATGCCCGGGTCGCGCTACGAGCAGTACTTC.

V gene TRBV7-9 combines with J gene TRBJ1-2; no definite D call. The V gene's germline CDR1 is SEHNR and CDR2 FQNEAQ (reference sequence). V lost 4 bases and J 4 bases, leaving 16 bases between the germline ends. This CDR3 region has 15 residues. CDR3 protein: CASSSLTSSLYGYTF. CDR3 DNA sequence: TGTGCCAGCAGCTCGCTCACATCTTCCCTCTATGGCTACACCTTC.

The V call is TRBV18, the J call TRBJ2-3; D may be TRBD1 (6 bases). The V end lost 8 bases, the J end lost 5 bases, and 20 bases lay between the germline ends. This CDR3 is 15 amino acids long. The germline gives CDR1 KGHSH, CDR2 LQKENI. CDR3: CASVSKGRGGDTQYF. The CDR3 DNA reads TGTGCCAGCGTTAGTAAGGGAAGAGGGGGAGATACGCAGTATTTT.

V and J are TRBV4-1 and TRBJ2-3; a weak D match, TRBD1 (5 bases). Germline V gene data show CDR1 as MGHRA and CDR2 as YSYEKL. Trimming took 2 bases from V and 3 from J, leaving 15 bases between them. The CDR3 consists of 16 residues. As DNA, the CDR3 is TGCGCCAGCAGCCAAACCCTACCCCAGGGAACAGATACGCAGTATTTT. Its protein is CASSQTLPQGTDTQYF.

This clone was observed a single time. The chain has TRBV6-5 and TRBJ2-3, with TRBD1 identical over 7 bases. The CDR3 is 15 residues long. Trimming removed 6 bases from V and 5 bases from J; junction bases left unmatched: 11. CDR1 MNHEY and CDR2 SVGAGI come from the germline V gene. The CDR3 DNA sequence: TGTGCCAGCAGGAGAGTGACAGGGAAGGTAGATACGCAGTATTTT. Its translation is CASRRVTGKVDTQYF.

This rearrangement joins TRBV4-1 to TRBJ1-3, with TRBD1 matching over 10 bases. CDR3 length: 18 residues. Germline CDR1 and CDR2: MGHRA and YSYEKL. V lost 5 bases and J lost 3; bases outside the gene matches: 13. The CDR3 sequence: CASSYGTGVAWVGNTIYF. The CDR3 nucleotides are TGCGCCAGCAGCTACGGGACAGGGGTCGCTTGGGTTGGAAACACCATATATTTT.

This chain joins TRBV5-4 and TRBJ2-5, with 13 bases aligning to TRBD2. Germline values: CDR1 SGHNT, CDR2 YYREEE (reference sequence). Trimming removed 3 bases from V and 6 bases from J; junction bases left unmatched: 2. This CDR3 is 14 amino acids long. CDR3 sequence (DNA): TGTGCCAGCAGCTCTGGGACTAGCGGGAAGACCCAGTACTTC. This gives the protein CASSSGTSGKTQYF.

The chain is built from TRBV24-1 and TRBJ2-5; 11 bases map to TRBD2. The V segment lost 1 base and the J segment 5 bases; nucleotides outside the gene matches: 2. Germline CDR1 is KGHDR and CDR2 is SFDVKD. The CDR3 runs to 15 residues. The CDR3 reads CATSDFRTSGETQYF. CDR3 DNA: TGTGCCACCAGTGATTTTAGGACTAGCGGGGAGACCCAGTACTTC.

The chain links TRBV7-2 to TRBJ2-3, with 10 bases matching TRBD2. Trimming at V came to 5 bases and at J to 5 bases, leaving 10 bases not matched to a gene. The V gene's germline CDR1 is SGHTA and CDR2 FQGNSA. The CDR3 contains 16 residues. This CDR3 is CASSLNSGRGGDTQYF. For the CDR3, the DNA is TGTGCCAGCAGCCTAAACAGCGGGAGGGGGGGAGATACGCAGTATTTT.

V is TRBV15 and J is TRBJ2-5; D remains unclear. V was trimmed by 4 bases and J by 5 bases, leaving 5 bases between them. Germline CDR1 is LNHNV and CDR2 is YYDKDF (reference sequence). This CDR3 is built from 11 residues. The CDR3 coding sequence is TGTGCCACCAGCAACAAGGAGACCCAGTACTTC. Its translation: CATSNKETQYF.

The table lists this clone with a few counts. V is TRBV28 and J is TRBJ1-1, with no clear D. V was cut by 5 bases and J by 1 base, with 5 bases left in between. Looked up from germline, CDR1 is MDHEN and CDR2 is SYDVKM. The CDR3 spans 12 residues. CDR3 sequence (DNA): TGTGCCAGCAGTCGCAGGAACACTGAAGCTTTCTTT. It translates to CASSRRNTEAFF.

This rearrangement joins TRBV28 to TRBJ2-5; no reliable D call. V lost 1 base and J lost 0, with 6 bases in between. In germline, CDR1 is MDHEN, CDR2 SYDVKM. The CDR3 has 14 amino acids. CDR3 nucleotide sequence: TGTGCCAGCAGTTTATTGGGCAACCAAGAGACCCAGTACTTC. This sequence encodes CASSLLGNQETQYF.

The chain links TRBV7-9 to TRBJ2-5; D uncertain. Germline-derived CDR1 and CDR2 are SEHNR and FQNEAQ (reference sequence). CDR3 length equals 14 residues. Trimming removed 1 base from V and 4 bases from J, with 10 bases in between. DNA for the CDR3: TGTGCCAGCAGCTTAGTAGGCAGCGCAGAGACCCAGTACTTC. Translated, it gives CASSLVGSAETQYF.

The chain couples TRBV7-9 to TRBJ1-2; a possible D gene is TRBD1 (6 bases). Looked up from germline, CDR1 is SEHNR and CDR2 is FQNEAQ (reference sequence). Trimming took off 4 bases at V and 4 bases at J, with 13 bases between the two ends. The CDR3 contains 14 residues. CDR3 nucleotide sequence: TGTGCCAGCAGCTCTTCCGGGACAATCTATGGCTACACCTTC. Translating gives CASSSSGTIYGYTF.

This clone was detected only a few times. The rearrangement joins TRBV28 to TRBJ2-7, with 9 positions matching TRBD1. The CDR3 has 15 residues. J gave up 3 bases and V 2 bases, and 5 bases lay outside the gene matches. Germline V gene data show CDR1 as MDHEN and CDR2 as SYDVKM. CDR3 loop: CASSLPQGAVYEQYF. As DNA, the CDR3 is TGTGCCAGCAGTTTACCACAGGGGGCGGTCTACGAGCAGTACTTC.

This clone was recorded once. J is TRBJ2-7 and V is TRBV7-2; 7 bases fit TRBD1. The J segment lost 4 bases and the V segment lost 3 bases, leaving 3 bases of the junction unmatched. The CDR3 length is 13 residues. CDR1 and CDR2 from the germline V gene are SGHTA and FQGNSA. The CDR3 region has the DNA TGTGCCAGCAGCTTCGACAGGGAGTACGAGCAGTACTTC. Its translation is CASSFDREYEQYF.

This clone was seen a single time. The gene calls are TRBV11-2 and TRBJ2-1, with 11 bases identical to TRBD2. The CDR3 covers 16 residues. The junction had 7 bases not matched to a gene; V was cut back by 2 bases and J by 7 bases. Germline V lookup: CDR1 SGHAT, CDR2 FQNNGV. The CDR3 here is CASSLSLAGVRNEQFF. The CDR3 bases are TGTGCCAGCAGCTTATCACTAGCGGGAGTGCGGAATGAGCAGTTCTTC. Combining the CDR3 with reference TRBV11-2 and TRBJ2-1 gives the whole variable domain EAGVAQSPRYKIIEKRQSVAFWCNPISGHATLYWYQQILGQGPKLLIQFQNNGVVDDSQLPKDRFSAERLKGVDSTLKIQPAKLEDSAVYLCASSLSLAGVRNEQFFGPGTRLTVL.

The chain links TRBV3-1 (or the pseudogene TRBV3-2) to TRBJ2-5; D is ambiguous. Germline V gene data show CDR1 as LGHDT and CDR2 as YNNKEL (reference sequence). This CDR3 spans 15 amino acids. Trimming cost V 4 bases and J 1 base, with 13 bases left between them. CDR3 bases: TGTGCCAGCAGCCGCCGAACGACTGGCCAAGAGACCCAGTACTTC. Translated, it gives CASSRRTTGQETQYF.

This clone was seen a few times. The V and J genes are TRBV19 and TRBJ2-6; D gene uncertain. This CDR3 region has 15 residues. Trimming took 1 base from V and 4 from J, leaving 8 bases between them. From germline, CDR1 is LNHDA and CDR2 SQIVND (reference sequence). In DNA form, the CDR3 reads TGTGCCAGTAGTATAGCTTTGCGAGGGGCCAACGTCCTGACTTTC. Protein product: CASSIALRGANVLTF. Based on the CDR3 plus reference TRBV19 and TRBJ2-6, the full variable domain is DGGITQSPKYLFRKEGQNVTLSCEQNLNHDAMYWYRQDPGQGLRLIYYSQIVNDFQKGDIAEGYSVSREKKESFPLTVTSAQKNPTAFYLCASSIALRGANVLTFGAGSRLTVL.

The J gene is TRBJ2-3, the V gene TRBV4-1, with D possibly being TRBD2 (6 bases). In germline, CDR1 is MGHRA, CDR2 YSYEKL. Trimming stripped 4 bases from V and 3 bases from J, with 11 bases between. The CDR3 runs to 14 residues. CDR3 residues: CASSPGGGTDTQYF. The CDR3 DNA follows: TGCGCCAGCAGCCCCGGTGGAGGGACAGATACGCAGTATTTT.

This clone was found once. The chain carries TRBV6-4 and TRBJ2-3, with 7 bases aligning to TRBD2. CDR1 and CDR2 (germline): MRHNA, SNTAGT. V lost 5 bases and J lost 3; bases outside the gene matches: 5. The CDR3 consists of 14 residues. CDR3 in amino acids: CASSRAGETDTQYF. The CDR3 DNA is TGTGCCAGCAGTCGGGCGGGGGAGACAGATACGCAGTATTTT.

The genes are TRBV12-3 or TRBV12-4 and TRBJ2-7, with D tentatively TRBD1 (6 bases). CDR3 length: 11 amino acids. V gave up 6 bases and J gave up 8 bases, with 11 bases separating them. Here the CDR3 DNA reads TGTGCCAGCAGAATACAGGGAAAGCAGTACTTC. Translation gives CASRIQGKQYF.

The CDR3 spells CASSLVGTNEQYF. CDR3 nucleotides: TGTGCCAGCAGCTTGGTTGGGACAAACGAGCAGTACTTC. This chain uses TRBV5-4 with TRBJ2-7; maybe TRBD1 (6 bases). The CDR3 consists of 13 residues. Trimming cost V 0 bases and J 5 bases, with 9 bases left between them. The germline V gene encodes CDR1 SGHNT and CDR2 YYREEE (reference sequence).

The CDR3 spells CASSLTGFTSPLHF. CDR3 DNA sequence: TGTGCCAGCAGCCTGACAGGGTTTACTTCACCCCTCCACTTT. The rearrangement links TRBV7-9 to TRBJ1-6, with 7 nucleotides matching TRBD1. CDR1 is SEHNR and CDR2 is FQNEAQ in the germline V gene (reference sequence). CDR3 length: 14 residues. V lost 5 bases, J lost 9 bases, and 7 bases stayed unmatched.

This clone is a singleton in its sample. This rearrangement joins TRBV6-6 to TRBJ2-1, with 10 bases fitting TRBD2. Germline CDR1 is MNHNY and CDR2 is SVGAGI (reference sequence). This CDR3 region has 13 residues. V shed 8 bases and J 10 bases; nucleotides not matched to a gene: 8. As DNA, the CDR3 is TGTGCCAGCGGGCTAGCGGGAGCGCAGGAGCAGTTCTTC. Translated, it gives CASGLAGAQEQFF.

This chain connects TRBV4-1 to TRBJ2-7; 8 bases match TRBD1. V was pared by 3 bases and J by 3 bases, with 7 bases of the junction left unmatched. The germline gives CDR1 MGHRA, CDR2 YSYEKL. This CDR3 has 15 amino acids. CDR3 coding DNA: TGCGCCAGCAGCCAGCCGGACAGGGTGGACTACGAGCAGTACTTC. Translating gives CASSQPDRVDYEQYF.

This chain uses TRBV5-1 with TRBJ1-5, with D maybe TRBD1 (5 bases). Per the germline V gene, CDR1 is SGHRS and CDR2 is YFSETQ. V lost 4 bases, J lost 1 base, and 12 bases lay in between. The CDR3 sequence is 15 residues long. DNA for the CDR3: TGCGCCAGCAGCCCCGACGGGGGAAGCAATCAGCCCCAGCATTTT. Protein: CASSPDGGSNQPQHF.

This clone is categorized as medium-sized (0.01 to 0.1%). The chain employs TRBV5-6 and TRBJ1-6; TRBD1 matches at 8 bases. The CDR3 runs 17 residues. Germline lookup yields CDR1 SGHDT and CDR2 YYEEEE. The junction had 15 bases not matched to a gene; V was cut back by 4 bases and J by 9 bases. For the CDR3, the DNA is TGTGCCAGCAGCCCGTCGAAGACAGGGGAGTTTAGTTCACCCCTCCACTTT. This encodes CASSPSKTGEFSSPLHF.